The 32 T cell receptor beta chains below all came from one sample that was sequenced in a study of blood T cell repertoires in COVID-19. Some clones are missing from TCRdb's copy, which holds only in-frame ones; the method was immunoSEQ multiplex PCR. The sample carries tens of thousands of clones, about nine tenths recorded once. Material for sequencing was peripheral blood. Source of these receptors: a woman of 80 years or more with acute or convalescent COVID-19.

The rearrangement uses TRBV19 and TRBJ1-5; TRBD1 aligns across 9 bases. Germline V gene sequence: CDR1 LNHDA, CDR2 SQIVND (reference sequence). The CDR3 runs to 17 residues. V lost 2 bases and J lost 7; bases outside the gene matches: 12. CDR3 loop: CASSILISPTGGQPQHF. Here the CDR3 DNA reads TGTGCCAGTAGTATACTGATCTCCCCGACAGGGGGACAGCCCCAGCATTTT.

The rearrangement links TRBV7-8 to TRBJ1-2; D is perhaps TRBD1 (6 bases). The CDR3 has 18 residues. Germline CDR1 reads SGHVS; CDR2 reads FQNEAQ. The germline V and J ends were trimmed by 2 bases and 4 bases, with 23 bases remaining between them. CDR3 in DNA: TGTGCCAGCAGCTTACCTGGGACACGCAGCCTCGATTTCTATGGCTACACCTTC. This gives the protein CASSLPGTRSLDFYGYTF.

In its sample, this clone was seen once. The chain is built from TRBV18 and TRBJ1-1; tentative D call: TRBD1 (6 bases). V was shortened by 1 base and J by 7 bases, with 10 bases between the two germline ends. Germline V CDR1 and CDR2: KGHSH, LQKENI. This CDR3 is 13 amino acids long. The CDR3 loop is CASSPLGRGEAFF. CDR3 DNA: TGTGCCAGCTCACCACTGGGCAGGGGTGAAGCTTTCTTT.

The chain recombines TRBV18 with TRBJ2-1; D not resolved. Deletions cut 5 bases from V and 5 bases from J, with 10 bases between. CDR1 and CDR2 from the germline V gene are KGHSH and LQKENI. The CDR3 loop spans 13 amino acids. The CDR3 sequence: CASSSYADNEQFF. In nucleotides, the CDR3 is TGTGCCAGCTCATCCTACGCGGACAATGAGCAGTTCTTC.

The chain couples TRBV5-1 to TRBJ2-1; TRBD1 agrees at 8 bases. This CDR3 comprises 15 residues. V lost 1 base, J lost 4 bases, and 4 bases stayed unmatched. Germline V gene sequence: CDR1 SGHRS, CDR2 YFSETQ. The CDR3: CASSLQGAGYNEQFF. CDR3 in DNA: TGCGCCAGCAGCTTGCAGGGGGCGGGATACAATGAGCAGTTCTTC. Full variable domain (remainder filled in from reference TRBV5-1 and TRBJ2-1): KAGVTQTPRYLIKTRGQQVTLSCSPISGHRSVSWYQQTPGQGLQFLFEYFSETQRNKGNFPGRFSGRQFSNSRSEMNVSTLELGDSALYLCASSLQGAGYNEQFFGPGTRLTVL.

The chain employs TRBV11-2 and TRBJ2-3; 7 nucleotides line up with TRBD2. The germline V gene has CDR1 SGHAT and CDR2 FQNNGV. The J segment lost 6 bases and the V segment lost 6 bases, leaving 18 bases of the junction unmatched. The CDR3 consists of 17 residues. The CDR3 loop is CASSPSPGGGTIDTQYF. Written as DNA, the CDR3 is TGTGCCAGCAGTCCCTCCCCTGGCGGGGGAACTATTGATACGCAGTATTTT.

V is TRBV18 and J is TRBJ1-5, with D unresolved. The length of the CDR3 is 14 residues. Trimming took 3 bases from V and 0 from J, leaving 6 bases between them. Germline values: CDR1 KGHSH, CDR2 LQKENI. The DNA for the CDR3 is TGTGCCAGCTCACCCGGTGATAGCAATCAGCCCCAGCATTTT. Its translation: CASSPGDSNQPQHF.

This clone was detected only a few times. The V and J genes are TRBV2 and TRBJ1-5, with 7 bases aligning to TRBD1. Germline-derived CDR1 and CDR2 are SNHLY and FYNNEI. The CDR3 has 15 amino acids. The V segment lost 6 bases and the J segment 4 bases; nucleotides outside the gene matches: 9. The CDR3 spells CASRNAGQRNQPQHF. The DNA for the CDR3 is TGTGCCAGCAGAAACGCGGGACAGAGAAATCAGCCCCAGCATTTT.

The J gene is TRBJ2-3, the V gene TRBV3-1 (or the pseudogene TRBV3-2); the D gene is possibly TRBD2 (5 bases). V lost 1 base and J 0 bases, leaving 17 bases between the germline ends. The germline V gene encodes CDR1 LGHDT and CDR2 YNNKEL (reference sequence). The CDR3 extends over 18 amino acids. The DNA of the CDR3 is TGTGCCAGCAGCCAAGCTTACTGGAGCGGCCCTAGCACAGATACGCAGTATTTT. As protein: CASSQAYWSGPSTDTQYF.

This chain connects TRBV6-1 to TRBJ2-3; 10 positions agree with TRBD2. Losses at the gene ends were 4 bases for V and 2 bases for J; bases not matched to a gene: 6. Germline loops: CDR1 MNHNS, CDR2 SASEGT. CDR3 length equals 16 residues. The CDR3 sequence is CASSAGTSEPTDTQYF. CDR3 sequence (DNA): TGTGCCAGCAGTGCCGGGACTAGCGAGCCCACAGATACGCAGTATTTT.

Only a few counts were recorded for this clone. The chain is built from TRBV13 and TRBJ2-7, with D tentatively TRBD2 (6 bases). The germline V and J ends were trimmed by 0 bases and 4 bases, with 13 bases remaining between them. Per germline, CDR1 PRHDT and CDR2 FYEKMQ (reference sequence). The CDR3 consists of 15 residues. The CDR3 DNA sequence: TGTGCCAGCAGCTTAGGGATTAGCGGCAGTTACGAGCAGTACTTC. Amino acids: CASSLGISGSYEQYF. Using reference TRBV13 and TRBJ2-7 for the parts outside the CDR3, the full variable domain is AAGVIQSPRHLIKEKRETATLKCYPIPRHDTVYWYQQGPGQDPQFLISFYEKMQSDKGSIPDRFSAQQFSDYHSELNMSSLELGDSALYFCASSLGISGSYEQYFGPGTRLTVT.

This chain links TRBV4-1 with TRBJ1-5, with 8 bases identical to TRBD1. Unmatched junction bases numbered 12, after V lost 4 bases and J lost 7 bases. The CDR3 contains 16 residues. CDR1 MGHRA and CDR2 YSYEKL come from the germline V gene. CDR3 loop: CASSPTGTGAEQPQHF. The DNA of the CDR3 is TGCGCCAGCAGCCCCACCGGGACAGGCGCAGAACAGCCCCAGCATTTT.

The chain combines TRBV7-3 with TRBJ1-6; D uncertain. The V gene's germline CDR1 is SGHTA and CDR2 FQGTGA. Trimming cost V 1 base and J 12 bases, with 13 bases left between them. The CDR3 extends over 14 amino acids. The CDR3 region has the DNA TGTGCCAGCAGCTTAATGGGCACCGGCGAACCCCTCCACTTT. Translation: CASSLMGTGEPLHF.

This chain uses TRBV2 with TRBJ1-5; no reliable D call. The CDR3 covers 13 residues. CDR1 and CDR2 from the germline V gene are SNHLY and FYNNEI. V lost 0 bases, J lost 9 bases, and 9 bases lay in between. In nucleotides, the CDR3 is TGTGCCAGCAGTGAAGCGCTTGGGAGGCCCCAGCATTTT. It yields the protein CASSEALGRPQHF.

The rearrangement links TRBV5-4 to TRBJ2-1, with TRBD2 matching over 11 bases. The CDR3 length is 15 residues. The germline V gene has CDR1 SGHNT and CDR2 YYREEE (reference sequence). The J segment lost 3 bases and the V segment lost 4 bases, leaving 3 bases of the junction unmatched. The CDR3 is CASSLAGGIYNEQFF. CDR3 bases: TGTGCCAGCAGCCTAGCGGGAGGAATCTACAATGAGCAGTTCTTC.

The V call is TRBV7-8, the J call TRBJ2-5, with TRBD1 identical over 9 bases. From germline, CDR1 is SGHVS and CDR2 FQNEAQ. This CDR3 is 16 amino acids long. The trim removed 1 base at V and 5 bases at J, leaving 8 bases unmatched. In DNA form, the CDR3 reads TGTGCCAGCAGCTTAGGCCGGGACAGGGTACGGGAGACCCAGTACTTC. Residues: CASSLGRDRVRETQYF.

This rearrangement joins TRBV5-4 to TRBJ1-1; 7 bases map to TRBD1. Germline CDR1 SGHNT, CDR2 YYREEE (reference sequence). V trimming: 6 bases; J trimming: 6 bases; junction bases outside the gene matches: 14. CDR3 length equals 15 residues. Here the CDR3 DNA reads TGTGCCAGCATGAAGGAGGGGGCGACGATTTCTGAAGCTTTCTTT. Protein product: CASMKEGATISEAFF.

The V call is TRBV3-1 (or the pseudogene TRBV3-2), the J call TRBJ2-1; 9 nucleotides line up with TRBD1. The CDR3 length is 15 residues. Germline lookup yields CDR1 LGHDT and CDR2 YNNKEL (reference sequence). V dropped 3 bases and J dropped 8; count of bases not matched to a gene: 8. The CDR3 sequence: CASSQPGQGFDEQFF. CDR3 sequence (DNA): TGTGCCAGCAGCCAGCCGGGACAGGGCTTCGATGAGCAGTTCTTC.

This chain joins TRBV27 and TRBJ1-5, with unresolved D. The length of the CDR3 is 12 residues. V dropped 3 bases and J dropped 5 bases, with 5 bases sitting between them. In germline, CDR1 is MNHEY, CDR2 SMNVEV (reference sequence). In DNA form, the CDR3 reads TGTGCCAGCAGTTTCTATGATCAGCCCCAGCATTTT. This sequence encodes CASSFYDQPQHF.

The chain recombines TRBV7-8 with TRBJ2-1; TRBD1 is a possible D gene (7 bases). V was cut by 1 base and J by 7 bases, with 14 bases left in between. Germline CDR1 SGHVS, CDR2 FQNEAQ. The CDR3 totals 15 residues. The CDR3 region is CASSLDPGGMNEQFF. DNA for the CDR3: TGTGCCAGCAGCTTAGACCCAGGGGGGATGAATGAGCAGTTCTTC.

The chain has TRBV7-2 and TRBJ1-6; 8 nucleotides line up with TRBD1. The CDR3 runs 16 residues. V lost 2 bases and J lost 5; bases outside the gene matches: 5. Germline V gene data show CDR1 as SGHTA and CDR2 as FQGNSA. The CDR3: CASSLLGQGNNSPLHF. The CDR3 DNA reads TGTGCCAGCAGCTTACTTGGACAGGGTAATAATTCACCCCTCCACTTT.

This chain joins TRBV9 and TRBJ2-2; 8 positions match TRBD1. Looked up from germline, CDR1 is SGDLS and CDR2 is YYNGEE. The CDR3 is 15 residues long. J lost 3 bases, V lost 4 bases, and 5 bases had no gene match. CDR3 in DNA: TGTGCCAGCAGCTCGACAGGGGTGGACACCGGGGAGCTGTTTTTT. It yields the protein CASSSTGVDTGELFF.

The chain's CDR3 is CASSQATSGGTDTQYF. The CDR3 bases are TGTGCCAGCAGCCAGGCGACTAGCGGGGGCACAGATACGCAGTATTTT. V gene TRBV3-1 (or the pseudogene TRBV3-2) combines with J gene TRBJ2-3, with 11 bases identical to TRBD2. Trimming removed 3 bases from V and 1 base from J; junction bases left unmatched: 3. Germline values: CDR1 LGHDT, CDR2 YNNKEL (reference sequence). The CDR3 totals 16 residues.

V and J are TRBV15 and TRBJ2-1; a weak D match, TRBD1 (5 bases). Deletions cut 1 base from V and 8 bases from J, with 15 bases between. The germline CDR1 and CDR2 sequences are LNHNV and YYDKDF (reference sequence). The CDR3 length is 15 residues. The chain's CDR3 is CATSRGGSSTDEQFF. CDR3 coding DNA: TGTGCCACCAGCAGAGGGGGCTCCTCGACCGATGAGCAGTTCTTC.

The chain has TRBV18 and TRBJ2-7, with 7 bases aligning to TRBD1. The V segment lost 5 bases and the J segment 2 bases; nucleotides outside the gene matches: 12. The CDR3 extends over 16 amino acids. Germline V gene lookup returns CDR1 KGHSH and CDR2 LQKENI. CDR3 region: CASSGAGTEQTYEQYF. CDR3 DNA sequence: TGTGCCAGCTCAGGGGCCGGGACAGAACAAACCTACGAGCAGTACTTC.

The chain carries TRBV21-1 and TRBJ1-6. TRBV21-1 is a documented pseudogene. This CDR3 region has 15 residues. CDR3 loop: CASSKARRRNSPLHF. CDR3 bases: TGTGCCAGCAGCAAAGCGCGCAGGAGGAATTCACCCCTCCACTTT.

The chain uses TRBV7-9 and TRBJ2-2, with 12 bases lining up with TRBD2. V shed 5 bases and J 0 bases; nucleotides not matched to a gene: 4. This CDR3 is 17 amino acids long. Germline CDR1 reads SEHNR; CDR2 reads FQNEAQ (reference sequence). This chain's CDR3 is CASSRLAGDTNTGELFF. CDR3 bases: TGTGCCAGCAGCCGACTAGCGGGGGACACGAACACCGGGGAGCTGTTTTTT.

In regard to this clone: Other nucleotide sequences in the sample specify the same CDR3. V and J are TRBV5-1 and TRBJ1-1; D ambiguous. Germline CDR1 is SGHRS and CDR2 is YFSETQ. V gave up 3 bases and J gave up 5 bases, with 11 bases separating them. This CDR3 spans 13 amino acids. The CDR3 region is CASSSQGGTEAFF. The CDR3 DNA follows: TGCGCCAGCAGCTCACAAGGAGGGACTGAAGCTTTCTTT.

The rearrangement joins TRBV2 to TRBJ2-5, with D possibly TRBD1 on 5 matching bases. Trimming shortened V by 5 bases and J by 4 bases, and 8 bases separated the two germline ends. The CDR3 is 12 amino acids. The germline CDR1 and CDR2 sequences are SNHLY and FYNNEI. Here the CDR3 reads CASSYQGETQYF. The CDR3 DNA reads TGTGCCAGCAGTTACCAGGGAGAGACCCAGTACTTC. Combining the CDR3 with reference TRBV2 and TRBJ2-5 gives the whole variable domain EPEVTQTPSHQVTQMGQEVILRCVPISNHLYFYWYRQILGQKVEFLVSFYNNEISEKSEIFDDQFSVERPDGSNFTLKIRSTKLEDSAMYFCASSYQGETQYFGPGTRLLVL.

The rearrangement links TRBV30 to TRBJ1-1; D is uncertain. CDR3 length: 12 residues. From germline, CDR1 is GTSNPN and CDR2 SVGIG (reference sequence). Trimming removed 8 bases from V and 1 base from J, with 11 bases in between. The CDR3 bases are TGTGCCGGAGATACTGGGAACACTGAAGCTTTCTTT. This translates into CAGDTGNTEAFF.

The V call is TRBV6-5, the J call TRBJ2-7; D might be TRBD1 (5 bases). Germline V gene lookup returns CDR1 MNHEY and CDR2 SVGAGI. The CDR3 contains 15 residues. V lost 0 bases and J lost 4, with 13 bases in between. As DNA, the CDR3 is TGTGCCAGCAGTTACTCGATCACAGGCGGTTACGAGCAGTACTTC. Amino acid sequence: CASSYSITGGYEQYF.

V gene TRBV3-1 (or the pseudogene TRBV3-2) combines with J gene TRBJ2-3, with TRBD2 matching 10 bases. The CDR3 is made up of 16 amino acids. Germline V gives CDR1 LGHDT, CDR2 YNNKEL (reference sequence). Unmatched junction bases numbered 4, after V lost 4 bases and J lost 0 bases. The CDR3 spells CASSLTGLASTDTQYF. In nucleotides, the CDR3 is TGTGCCAGCAGCCTGACGGGACTAGCGAGCACAGATACGCAGTATTTT.